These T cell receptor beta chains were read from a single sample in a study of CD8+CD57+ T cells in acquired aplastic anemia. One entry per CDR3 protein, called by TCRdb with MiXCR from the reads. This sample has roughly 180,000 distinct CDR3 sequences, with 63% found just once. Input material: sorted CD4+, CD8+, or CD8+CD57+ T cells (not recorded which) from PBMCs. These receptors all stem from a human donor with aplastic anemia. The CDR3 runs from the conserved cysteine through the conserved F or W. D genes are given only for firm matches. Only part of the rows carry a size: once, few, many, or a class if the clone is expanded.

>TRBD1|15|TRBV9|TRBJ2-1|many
TGTGCCAGCAGCCTCCGGGACAGGGGGCCTGATGAGCAGTTCTTC
CASSLRDRGPDEQFF
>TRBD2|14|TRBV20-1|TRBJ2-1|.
TGCAGTGCCAACCTCCTAGCGGCCTACAATGAGCAGTTCTTC
CSANLLAAYNEQFF
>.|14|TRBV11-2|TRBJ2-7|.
TGTGCCAGCAGCTCGACAATGAGTAACTACGAGCAGTACTTC
CASSSTMSNYEQYF
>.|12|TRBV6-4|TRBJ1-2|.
TGTGCCAGCAGTGACTCAGGAGTCGGCTACACCTTC
CASSDSGVGYTF
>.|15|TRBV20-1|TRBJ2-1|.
TGCAGTGCTGGCGAAGGAGGGGGCCCCTACAATGAGCAGTTCTTC
CSAGEGGGPYNEQFF
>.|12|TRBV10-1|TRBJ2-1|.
TGCGCCGGGGGGGCATGCTACAATGAGCAGTTCTTC
CAGGACYNEQFF
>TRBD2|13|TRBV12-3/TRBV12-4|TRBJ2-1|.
TGTGCCAGCAGTGGTCGTGGAGCGGGAGCGTTGTTCTTC
CASSGRGAGALFF
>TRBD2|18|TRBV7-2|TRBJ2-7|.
TGTGCCAGCAGCTTAGCTTTCGGGACTAGCGGGAGCTCCTACGAGCAGTACTTC
CASSLAFGTSGSSYEQYF
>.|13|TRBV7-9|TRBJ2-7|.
TGTGCCAGCAGCCGGGACAACAACTACGAGCAGTACTTC
CASSRDNNYEQYF
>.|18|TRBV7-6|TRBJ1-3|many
TGTGCCAGCAGCTTAGTTCATATTGTGGGAAGGTCTGGAAACACCATATATTTT
CASSLVHIVGRSGNTIYF
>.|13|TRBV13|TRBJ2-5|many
TGTGCCAGCAGCCTTGCAGGGCTTGAGACCCAGTACTTC
CASSLAGLETQYF
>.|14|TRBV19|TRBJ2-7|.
TGTGCCAGTAGTATTGTGGACAGCTCCTACGAGCAGTACTTC
CASSIVDSSYEQYF
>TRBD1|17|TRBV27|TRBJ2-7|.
TGTGCCAGCAGCCTTGGGGTCGGGACAGTCGGTCTCTACGAGCAGTACTTC
CASSLGVGTVGLYEQYF
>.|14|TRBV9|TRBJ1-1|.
TGTGCCAGCAGCGTAGCACCGATGGGGACTGAAGCTTTCTTT
CASSVAPMGTEAFF
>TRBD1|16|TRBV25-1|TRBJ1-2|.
TGTGCCAGCAGTGGACAAGGGACAGAGGCTAACTATGGCTACACCTTC
CASSGQGTEANYGYTF
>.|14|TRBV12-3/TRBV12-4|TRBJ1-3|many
TGTGCCAGCAGCTTGACAGTCTCTGGAAACACCATATATTTT
CASSLTVSGNTIYF
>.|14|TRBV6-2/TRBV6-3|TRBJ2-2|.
TGTGCCAGCACCTCAGGGAGGAGCACCGGGGAGCTGTTTTTT
CASTSGRSTGELFF
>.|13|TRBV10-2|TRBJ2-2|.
TGCGCCAACAGTGGACCCCACACCGGGGAGCTGTTTTTT
CANSGPHTGELFF
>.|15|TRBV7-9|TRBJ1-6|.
TGTGCCAGCAGCTTTGGACTGAACGTTAATTCACCCCTCCACTTT
CASSFGLNVNSPLHF
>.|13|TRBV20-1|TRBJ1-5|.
TGCAGTGCTAGCAGGGATAGCAATCAGCCCCAGCATTTT
CSASRDSNQPQHF
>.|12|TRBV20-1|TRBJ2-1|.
TGCAGTGCCCCGCGGACCTCCAATGAGCAGTTCTTC
CSAPRTSNEQFF
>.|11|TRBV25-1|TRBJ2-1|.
TGTGCCAGCAGTGGATACGATGAGCAGTTCTTC
CASSGYDEQFF
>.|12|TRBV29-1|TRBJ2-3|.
TGCAGCGTACGCATGGGGCCAGATACGCAGTATTTT
CSVRMGPDTQYF
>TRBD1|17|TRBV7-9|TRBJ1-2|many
TGTGCCAGCAGCTTAGCGCGGGACAGCCTTTCTAACTATGGCTACACCTTC
CASSLARDSLSNYGYTF